One and the same sample provided the 25 T cell receptor beta chains below, sequenced in a study of CD8+ T cells in alopecia areata. RNA was extracted and reverse transcribed into cDNA as the sequencing template. Data came from immunoSEQ multiplex PCR; TCRdb stores just in-frame clones and leaves some out. The sample shows 200,000 to 300,000 clones, none of them appearing just once. CD4, CD8alpha, NKG2D, NKG2ACE and other markers were used to sort pooled cutaneous lymph node cells. The specimen was CD4+ T cells sorted from a lymph node. Receptors were obtained from a C3H/HeJ mouse with alopecia areata. MHC haplotype of the mouse line: H2-k.

About this clone: The genes are named according to mouse. The read gets to within 4 residues of the CDR3 end, and the germline J gene fills in the rest. The J gene is TRBJ2-1, the V gene TRBV1; 11 nucleotides agree with TRBD2. This CDR3 contains 17 residues. The V gene's germline CDR1 is NSQYPW and CDR2 LRSPGD (reference sequence). The CDR3 sequence is CTCSAEATGTGGAEQFF. Incomplete CDR3 DNA: TGCACCTGCAGTGCAGAGGCCACCGGGACTGGGGGAGCT. Based on the CDR3 plus reference TRBV1 and TRBJ2-1, the full variable domain is VTLLEQNPRWRLVPRGQAVNLRCILKNSQYPWMSWYQQDLQKQLQWLFTLRSPGDKEVKSLPGADYLATRVTDTELRLQVANMSQGRTLYCTCSAEATGTGGAEQFFGPGTRLTVL.

This clone was seen a few times. This may stem from a read error, because a much larger clone lies one nucleotide away. Any gene name here is a mouse gene name. The read halts 3 residues ahead of the CDR3 end, with the missing end drawn from the germline J gene. The chain uses TRBV13-1 and TRBJ1-6, with 7 bases identical to TRBD1. TRBJ1-6 is marked as an open reading frame, function uncertain. The CDR3 runs to 15 residues. Germline trimming cut 5 bases from V and 0 bases from J; bases unmatched to any gene: 2. Germline V gene lookup returns CDR1 NSHNY and CDR2 SYGAGN. Incomplete CDR3 DNA: TGTGCCAGCAGGGGGACAGATTCCTATAATTCGCCC. Translating it yields CASRGTDSYNSP. The complete CDR3 protein is CASRGTDSYNSPLYF.

About this clone itself: A much more abundant neighbour one base away suggests this may be a read error. Here the gene names and germline are mouse. The CDR3 extends 4 residues past the end of the read, so its final part is completed from the germline J gene. V usage is TRBV13-3 and J usage is TRBJ2-1, with TRBD1 matching over 7 bases. CDR3 length: 13 amino acids. Germline V lookup: CDR1 NNHDY, CDR2 SYVADS. After removal of 5 bases from V and 2 bases from J, the junction contained 1 base not matched to a gene. The sequenced CDR3 bases are TGTGCCAGCAGGACAGGGTACTATGCT. Its protein is CASRTGYYA. The whole CDR3 reads CASRTGYYAEQFF.

Turning to this clone: Genes and germline are mouse. The DNA read from the CDR3 is TGTGCCAGCGGGGACAGGGGGCGAGACACCGGG. As protein: CASGDRGRDTG. The full-length CDR3 reads as CASGDRGRDTGQLYF. This chain joins TRBV13-2 and TRBJ2-2, with 11 positions matching TRBD1. The read comes to an end 4 residues before the CDR3 does, leaving the germline J gene to fill in the end. With V trimmed by 5 bases and J by 3 bases, 3 bases remained unmatched. CDR3 length: 15 residues. Germline V CDR1 and CDR2: NNHNN, SYGAGS (reference sequence).

This clone was detected a few times. Gene and germline names: mouse. The missing CDR3 end, 4 residues past where the read stops, is filled in from the germline J gene. The same CDR3 can be traced to other DNA sequences in this sample. The chain employs TRBV13-1 and TRBJ2-2; D is unclear. This CDR3 comprises 13 residues. Germline CDR1 reads NSHNY; CDR2 reads SYGAGN. The V gene lost 5 bases and the J gene lost 1 base, with 6 bases spanning the gap. CDR3 loop: CASSDKNTGQLYF. The covered CDR3 bases are TGTGCCAGCAGCGACAAAAACACCGGG.

Worth noting for this clone: Genes and germline are mouse. Read data end 4 residues before the CDR3 end; the end is taken from the germline J gene. The chain couples TRBV13-1 to TRBJ1-1; TRBD1 matches 8 bases. This CDR3 spans 14 amino acids. Germline assignment: CDR1 NSHNY and CDR2 SYGAGN. J lost 3 bases, V lost 1 base, and 2 bases had no gene match. The covered CDR3 bases are TGTGCCAGCAGTGATATGACAGGGGACACA. The encoded protein is CASSDMTGDT. The complete CDR3 protein is CASSDMTGDTEVFF.

This clone came up a few times. The gene symbols are mouse symbols. The observed sequence ends 4 residues before the CDR3 terminus, with the missing tail filled in from the germline J gene. V and J are TRBV5 and TRBJ2-7, with 9 bases matching TRBD1. CDR1 is LGHNA, CDR2 YNLKQL, per germline (reference sequence). V gave up 4 bases and J gave up 3 bases; unmatched junction bases: 10. The CDR3 covers 16 residues. The DNA read from the CDR3 is TGTGCCAGCAGCCCACTCCCGGGACAGGGAGGCTAT. Translation gives CASSPLPGQGGY. The entire CDR3 is CASSPLPGQGGYEQYF.

This clone was detected many times. Gene names follow the mouse nomenclature. The read gets to within 4 residues of the CDR3 end, and the germline J gene fills in the rest. This chain links TRBV17 with TRBJ2-5, with 7 bases lining up with TRBD2. The CDR3 spans 15 residues. The ends lost 0 bases at V and 0 bases at J; junction bases unmatched: 0. Germline V gene lookup returns CDR1 MNHDT and CDR2 YYDKIL. CDR3 sequence: CASSRELGNQDTQYF. CDR3 bases read: TGTGCTAGCAGTAGAGAACTGGGGAACCAAGAC.

With regard to this clone: Gene names refer to mouse genes. The read comes to an end 4 residues before the CDR3 does, leaving the germline J gene to fill in the end. The chain carries TRBV31 and TRBJ2-2; 7 positions agree with TRBD1. The CDR3 runs 13 residues. The germline CDR1 and CDR2 sequences are GKSSPN and SITVG. V trimming: 5 bases; J trimming: 0 bases; junction bases outside the gene matches: 0. The CDR3 reads CAWGTANTGQLYF. The CDR3 DNA, read in part, is TGTGCCTGGGGGACAGCAAACACCGGG. Full variable domain (rest looked up from reference TRBV31 and TRBJ2-2): AQTIHQWPVAEIKAVGSPLSLGCTIKGKSSPNLYWYWQATGGTLQQLFYSITVGQVESVVQLNLSASRPKDDQFILSTEKLLLSHSGFYLCAWGTANTGQLYFGEGSKLTVL.

On this clone itself: Germline and genes here are mouse. The read falls 4 residues short of the CDR3 end, and the missing part is taken from the germline J gene. This CDR3 is also generated by other DNA sequences in the sample. This chain uses TRBV31 with TRBJ2-4; weak D call: TRBD1 (5 bases). The CDR3 runs 14 residues. Germline V CDR1 and CDR2: GKSSPN, SITVG. The ends were cut back, 0 bases at V and 0 bases at J, with 7 bases in the middle. The covered CDR3 bases are TGTGCCTGGAGTCTGAGGGGTAGTCAAAAC. It encodes CAWSLRGSQN. The whole CDR3 protein reads CAWSLRGSQNTLYF.

This clone was counted between two and nine times. The gene names given are mouse names. The read terminates 4 residues before the CDR3 end, so the remaining end is supplied by the germline J gene. The gene calls are TRBV19 and TRBJ2-1; D might be TRBD1 (6 bases). The CDR3 has 15 amino acids. The germline V gene has CDR1 FNHDT and CDR2 SITEND (reference sequence). The V end was cut by 1 base, the J end by 0 bases, with 8 bases between. This chain's CDR3 is CASSIPRGNYAEQFF. The DNA read from the CDR3 is TGTGCCAGCAGTATACCCAGGGGTAACTATGCT.

A few counts support this clone. Mouse germline and gene names are used. The read terminates 4 residues ahead of where the CDR3 ends, so the germline J gene completes it. J is TRBJ2-1 and V is TRBV14, with 12 bases lining up with TRBD2. There are 15 residues in the CDR3. The V gene's germline CDR1 is SGHDT and CDR2 FRDEAV. CDR3 sequence reads: CASSFWDWGEAEQFF. CDR3 DNA (partial): TGTGCCAGCAGTTTCTGGGACTGGGGGGAGGCT.

The table lists this clone with a few counts. Germline and genes: mouse. The same CDR3 can be traced to other DNA sequences in this sample. The CDR3 DNA, read in part, is TGTGCCAGCAGTGAATGGGGGGCGAACACCGGG. The encoded protein is CASSEWGANTG. The whole CDR3 sequence reads CASSEWGANTGQLYF. The chain recombines TRBV13-1 with TRBJ2-2, with a weak D call TRBD2 (7 bases). Read data end 4 residues before the CDR3 end; the end is taken from the germline J gene. The CDR3 sequence is 15 residues long. Per germline, CDR1 NSHNY and CDR2 SYGAGN. V was cut by 2 bases and J by 2 bases, with 10 bases left in between.

In regard to this clone: Mouse gene names and germline throughout. The same CDR3 also results from other DNA sequences found in this sample. CDR3 bases read: TGTGCTAGCAGTAGGGGACAGAACACA. Translation gives CASSRGQNT. The CDR3, in full, reads CASSRGQNTEVFF. The rearrangement joins TRBV17 to TRBJ1-1; TRBD1 is a possible D gene (5 bases). The read terminates 4 residues ahead of where the CDR3 ends, so the germline J gene completes it. CDR1 and CDR2 (germline): MNHDT, YYDKIL. V was trimmed by 3 bases and J by 0 bases, leaving 5 bases between them. The CDR3 length is 13 residues.

Only a few counts were recorded for this clone. Mouse gene names apply. The read finishes 4 residues shy of the CDR3 end, and the germline J gene is used to complete it. This chain links TRBV13-2 with TRBJ2-2; possibly TRBD1 for D (7 bases). CDR1 and CDR2 from the germline V gene are NNHNN and SYGAGS (reference sequence). Trimming stripped 2 bases from V and 4 bases from J, with 9 bases between. The CDR3 contains 14 residues. The part of the CDR3 DNA that was read is TGTGCCAGCGGTGAAGGGGGCGTCACCGGG. Translating gives CASGEGGVTG. The entire CDR3 reads CASGEGGVTGQLYF.

This clone showed up just a few times. Mouse gene names apply. The read ends 4 residues shy of where the CDR3 ends; the end is completed using the germline J gene. The rearrangement joins TRBV5 to TRBJ1-1; 8 nucleotides agree with TRBD1. V lost 4 bases and J lost 3; bases outside the gene matches: 4. The CDR3 spans 14 residues. The germline V gene has CDR1 LGHNA and CDR2 YNLKQL (reference sequence). CDR3 DNA (partial): TGTGCCAGCAGCCCCAGGGGGCTGCACACA. Its translation is CASSPRGLHT. The CDR3, in full, reads CASSPRGLHTEVFF.

This clone appeared a few times. Gene names are the mouse ones. The read finishes 4 residues shy of the CDR3 end, and the germline J gene is used to complete it. The chain is built from TRBV13-1 and TRBJ2-1; 8 nucleotides match TRBD2. Germline-derived CDR1 and CDR2 are NSHNY and SYGAGN. J gave up 1 base and V 5 bases, and 5 bases lay outside the gene matches. This CDR3 has 15 amino acids. CDR3 sequence: CASSQTGANYAEQFF. The CDR3 DNA, read in part, is TGTGCCAGCAGCCAGACTGGGGCGAACTATGCT.

This clone has more than one count but fewer than ten. A much larger clone sits a single nucleotide away, making a read error possible. Each gene name is a mouse one. The missing CDR3 end, 4 residues past where the read stops, is filled in from the germline J gene. Other DNA sequences in the same sample also yield this CDR3. The genes are TRBV19 and TRBJ2-1; 10 bases are a match to TRBD1. The CDR3 spans 13 residues. With V trimmed by 8 bases and J by 3 bases, 2 bases remained unmatched. The V gene's germline CDR1 is FNHDT and CDR2 SITEND (reference sequence). CDR3 loop: CASRTGGYAEQFF. CDR3 DNA, as far as it was read: TGTGCCAGTAGGACAGGGGGCTATGCT.

Points on this clone: Genes and germline are mouse. The read halts 4 residues ahead of the CDR3 end, with the missing end drawn from the germline J gene. This chain uses TRBV31 with TRBJ2-7; TRBD1 matches 7 bases. Germline V gene lookup returns CDR1 GKSSPN and CDR2 SITVG. This CDR3 comprises 14 residues. Germline trimming cut 0 bases from V and 0 bases from J; bases unmatched to any gene: 2. The CDR3 loop reads CAWSLGTVSYEQYF. The covered CDR3 bases are TGTGCCTGGAGTCTCGGGACAGTCTCCTAT. The variable domain in full, with the rest retrieved from reference TRBV31 and TRBJ2-7, is AQTIHQWPVAEIKAVGSPLSLGCTIKGKSSPNLYWYWQATGGTLQQLFYSITVGQVESVVQLNLSASRPKDDQFILSTEKLLLSHSGFYLCAWSLGTVSYEQYFGPGTRLTVL.

This clone was seen a few times. Gene and germline names: mouse. The read halts 4 residues ahead of the CDR3 end, with the missing end drawn from the germline J gene. This chain connects TRBV13-1 to TRBJ2-7, with D possibly TRBD2 on 6 matching bases. Deletions cut 3 bases from V and 3 bases from J, with 7 bases between. Germline CDR1 NSHNY, CDR2 SYGAGN. CDR3 size: 12 residues. The CDR3 sequence: CASSGWGYEQYF. The part of the CDR3 DNA that was read is TGTGCCAGCAGTGGCTGGGGCTAT.

This clone was seen more than once but under ten times. These gene names are mouse names. The CDR3 end is not reached by the read, which stops 4 residues before it; the germline J gene fills it in. V gene TRBV5 combines with J gene TRBJ2-5; no firm D call. Between the trimmed V and J ends, which lost 3 bases and 0 bases, there was a span of 7 bases. The CDR3 runs 14 residues. The germline gives CDR1 LGHNA, CDR2 YNLKQL (reference sequence). The CDR3 bases that were read are TGTGCCAGCAGCCACACTGATAACCAAGAC. As protein: CASSHTDNQD. In full, the CDR3 is CASSHTDNQDTQYF.

This clone was observed a handful of times. Germline and genes here are mouse. The read stops 4 residues short of the end of the CDR3; the missing end is completed from the germline J gene. V is TRBV1 and J is TRBJ1-1; D is perhaps TRBD1 (6 bases). The CDR3 is 13 amino acids. Germline CDR1 and CDR2: NSQYPW and LRSPGD (reference sequence). CDR3: CTCSAPGQKEVFF. The DNA read from the CDR3 is TGCACCTGCAGTGCGCCGGGACAAAAA.

This clone came up a few times. Gene names follow the mouse nomenclature. From the germline J gene comes the end of the CDR3, since the read stops 4 residues before it. The chain recombines TRBV1 with TRBJ2-1; possible D gene TRBD1, 7 bases. Germline assignment: CDR1 NSQYPW and CDR2 LRSPGD (reference sequence). The CDR3 is 17 amino acids. Trimming pared 3 bases from V and 1 base from J, leaving 16 bases between. The sequenced part of the CDR3 DNA is TGCACCTGCAGTGCTCGGAGGCAGGGGGGAAACTATGCT. It translates to CTCSARRQGGNYA. The entire CDR3 sequence reads CTCSARRQGGNYAEQFF.

To note about this clone: Gene labels here are mouse ones. Read coverage stops 4 residues before the CDR3 terminus; the germline J gene supplies the remainder. The chain is built from TRBV13-3 and TRBJ2-7, with a weak D call TRBD2 (6 bases). CDR1 and CDR2 from the germline V gene are NNHDY and SYVADS. This CDR3 is 13 amino acids long. The sequenced CDR3 bases are TGTGCCAGCAGTGTTGTGGGGGAGTAT. Amino acids: CASSVVGEY. The CDR3 in its entirety is CASSVVGEYEQYF.

Concerning this clone: The genes are named according to mouse. The read is 4 residues too short to cover the CDR3 end, so that end is filled in from the germline J gene. The gene calls are TRBV17 and TRBJ2-5; possibly TRBD1 for D (6 bases). V was pared by 0 bases and J by 2 bases, with 12 bases between. The CDR3 totals 16 residues. Germline V gene sequence: CDR1 MNHDT, CDR2 YYDKIL. The sequenced part of the CDR3 DNA is TGTGCTAGCAGTAGAGATAAAACAGGGAGCCAAGAC. Amino acid sequence: CASSRDKTGSQD. The CDR3, in full, reads CASSRDKTGSQDTQYF.